This record covers a single T cell receptor (beta chain). This clone was observed a few times. Its antigen is still unknown. Per-nucleotide qualities are absent, and no much larger clonotype sits a single base away. These data are taken from a study of radiotherapy plus CTLA-4 blockade in lung cancer (dated by TCRdb to between 2017 and 2018). With respect to the entire study: Among the enrolled patients, about 19% had an objective response, and about 31% reached disease control.

The study evaluated CTLA-4 blockade (ipilimumab) given together with focal radiation therapy in patients who had chemo-refractory metastatic non-small-cell lung cancer. Taken from cysteine to phenylalanine, the CDR3 has 16 residues. Only the CDR3 region is kept as DNA, spanning 48 bases read in frame from base 1. For CDR1 and CDR2, the germline V gene (reference sequence) lists MNHEY and SMNVEV. Unmatched junction bases come to 5, with V trimmed by 8 bases and J by 0 bases. Overall study outcomes, separate from this receptor: After treatment with radiotherapy and ipilimumab, TCR clones that came from tumors expanded in the peripheral blood. The strongest predictors of response, as reported, were early dynamic changes in blood T cell clones along with a rise in serum interferon-beta after radiation.

Libraries were built with the immunoSEQ multiplex PCR assay. TCRdb provides this immuneACCESS table in a form limited to in-frame rearrangements. Some clones are lacking; in checked studies, under half of them reflect an unresolved V gene, and why the rest are absent is not known. This sample gives about 53,000 clones in total; roughly 86% of them show up just once. Of the sample, 4% to 5% falls within the top ten clones. This receptor was identified in a human donor with non-small cell lung cancer whose response to radiotherapy plus ipilimumab could not be evaluated. Sequencing was performed on peripheral blood, taken from a patient treated with radiotherapy plus ipilimumab. The chain is encoded by TRBV27 joined to TRBJ1-6; 9 bases in between match TRBD1. The CDR3 amino acid sequence is: CASGTGPGSYNSPLHF. The DNA sequence follows: TGTGCCAGCGGGACAGGGCCCGGCTCCTATAATTCACCCCTCCACTTT.